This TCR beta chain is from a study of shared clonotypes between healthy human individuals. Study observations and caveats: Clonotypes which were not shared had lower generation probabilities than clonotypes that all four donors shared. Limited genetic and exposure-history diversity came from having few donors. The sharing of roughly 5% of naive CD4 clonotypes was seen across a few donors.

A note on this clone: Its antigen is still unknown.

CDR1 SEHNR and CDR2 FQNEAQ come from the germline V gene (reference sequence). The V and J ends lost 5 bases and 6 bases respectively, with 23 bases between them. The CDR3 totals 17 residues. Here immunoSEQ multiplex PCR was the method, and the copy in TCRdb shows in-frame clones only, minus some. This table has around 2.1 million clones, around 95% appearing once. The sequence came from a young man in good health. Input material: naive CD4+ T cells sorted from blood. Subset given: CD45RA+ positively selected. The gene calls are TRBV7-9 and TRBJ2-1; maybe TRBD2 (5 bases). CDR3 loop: CASSPLGLTVSPNEQFF. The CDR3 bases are TGTGCCAGCAGCCCTCTCGGACTTACAGTGAGCCCCAATGAGCAGTTCTTC.